Below, 9 T cell receptor beta chains from the same sample are listed, as sequenced in a study of PD-1 blockade in classical Hodgkin lymphoma. Every patient was affected by relapse after autologous stem cell transplantation, while exposure to brentuximab vedotin was not uniform. The assay was immunoSEQ multiplex PCR, and TCRdb's table has in-frame clones only and misses some. The sample includes 55,000 to 75,000 clones, 70% to 75% of them seen just once. This sample comprised peripheral blood mononuclear cells (PBMCs), obtained before the second cycle of nivolumab. The receptors were sampled from a human donor with classical Hodgkin lymphoma.

The chain employs TRBV11-1 and TRBJ1-6; the D gene is possibly TRBD1 (6 bases). The CDR3 totals 15 residues. Looked up from germline, CDR1 is SGHAT and CDR2 is FQDESV (reference sequence). Trimming took off 2 bases at V and 8 bases at J, with 13 bases between the two ends. CDR3 amino acids: CASSLYRVSDSPLHF. CDR3 in DNA: TGTGCCAGCAGCTTATACAGGGTTTCCGATTCACCCCTCCACTTT.

The rearrangement joins TRBV6-5 to TRBJ1-2, with 7 bases lining up with TRBD1. The CDR3 sequence is 13 residues long. Germline trimming cut 8 bases from V and 1 base from J; bases unmatched to any gene: 4. Germline lookup yields CDR1 MNHEY and CDR2 SVGAGI. The CDR3 loop is CASRDSVNYGYTF. CDR3 nucleotide sequence: TGTGCCAGCCGGGACAGCGTTAACTATGGCTACACCTTC.

This clone has only one observation. This chain joins TRBV19 and TRBJ2-2, with D hard to call. CDR1 is LNHDA and CDR2 is SQIVND in the germline V gene (reference sequence). CDR3 length equals 14 residues. Trimming removed 4 bases at V and 1 base at J, with 7 bases between. This CDR3 reads CASSRAQNTGELFF. CDR3 in DNA: TGTGCCAGTAGTAGAGCCCAGAACACCGGGGAGCTGTTTTTT.

V and J are TRBV9 and TRBJ2-2; 7 positions agree with TRBD2. The CDR3 spans 15 residues. Germline V lookup: CDR1 SGDLS, CDR2 YYNGEE. V lost 3 bases to trimming and J lost 4 bases; unmatched junction nucleotides: 6. DNA of the CDR3: TGTGCCAGCAGCGCCTCAGTAGCGGGCACCGGGGAGCTGTTTTTT. Its translation is CASSASVAGTGELFF.

The V call is TRBV5-1, the J call TRBJ2-7; 7 bases are shared with TRBD1. The V segment lost 4 bases and the J segment 6 bases; nucleotides outside the gene matches: 13. The CDR3 has 15 residues. Germline CDR1 reads SGHRS; CDR2 reads YFSETQ. The CDR3 loop is CASSPLLRDSGEQYF. CDR3 coding DNA: TGCGCCAGCAGCCCCCTTTTGAGGGACAGTGGCGAGCAGTACTTC.

The genes are TRBV6-5 and TRBJ1-1; D not certain. V gave up 2 bases and J gave up 1 base, with 8 bases separating them. This CDR3 has 14 residues. CDR1 is MNHEY, CDR2 SVGAGI, per germline. CDR3 protein: CASSYGSGNTEAFF. The CDR3 region has the DNA TGTGCCAGCAGTTACGGGAGCGGGAACACTGAAGCTTTCTTT.

This clone was seen only a few times. One junction end disagrees with the germline gene, perhaps due to a read error. V gene TRBV7-7 combines with J gene TRBJ2-2; 7 nucleotides align to TRBD2. This CDR3 region has 16 residues. Germline CDR1 SSHAT, CDR2 FNYEAQ (reference sequence). CDR3 amino acids: CASSLGAGDYTGELFF. DNA for the CDR3: TGTGCTAGCAGCTTAGGGGCGGGAGATTACACCGGGGAGCTGTTTTTT. The variable domain in full, completed from reference TRBV7-7 and TRBJ2-2, reads GAGVSQSPRYKVTKRGQDVTLRCDPISSHATLYWYQQALGQGPEFLTYFNYEAQPDKSGLPSDRFSAERPEGSISTLTIQRTEQRDSAMYRCASSLGAGDYTGELFFGEGSRLTVL.

This clone was counted a few times. This sequence joins TRBV19 and TRBJ1-5; 12 bases fit TRBD1. The CDR3 length is 19 residues. J lost 2 bases, V lost 6 bases, and 14 bases had no gene match. Germline V CDR1 and CDR2: LNHDA, SQIVND (reference sequence). CDR3 DNA: TGTGCCAGTAGATTTGAGGGGACAGGGGGCCTTATTCGCAATCAGCCCCAGCATTTT. Translation gives CASRFEGTGGLIRNQPQHF. Full variable domain (remainder filled in from reference TRBV19 and TRBJ1-5): DGGITQSPKYLFRKEGQNVTLSCEQNLNHDAMYWYRQDPGQGLRLIYYSQIVNDFQKGDIAEGYSVSREKKESFPLTVTSAQKNPTAFYLCASRFEGTGGLIRNQPQHFGDGTRLSIL.

The rearrangement links TRBV5-1 to TRBJ2-2; unclear D gene. CDR1 is SGHRS and CDR2 is YFSETQ in the germline V gene. V gave up 9 bases and J gave up 1 base, with 19 bases separating them. CDR3 length equals 16 residues. The CDR3 is CATKAGSNLNTGELFF. The CDR3 DNA reads as TGCGCCACCAAGGCAGGATCGAATCTGAACACCGGGGAGCTGTTTTTT.